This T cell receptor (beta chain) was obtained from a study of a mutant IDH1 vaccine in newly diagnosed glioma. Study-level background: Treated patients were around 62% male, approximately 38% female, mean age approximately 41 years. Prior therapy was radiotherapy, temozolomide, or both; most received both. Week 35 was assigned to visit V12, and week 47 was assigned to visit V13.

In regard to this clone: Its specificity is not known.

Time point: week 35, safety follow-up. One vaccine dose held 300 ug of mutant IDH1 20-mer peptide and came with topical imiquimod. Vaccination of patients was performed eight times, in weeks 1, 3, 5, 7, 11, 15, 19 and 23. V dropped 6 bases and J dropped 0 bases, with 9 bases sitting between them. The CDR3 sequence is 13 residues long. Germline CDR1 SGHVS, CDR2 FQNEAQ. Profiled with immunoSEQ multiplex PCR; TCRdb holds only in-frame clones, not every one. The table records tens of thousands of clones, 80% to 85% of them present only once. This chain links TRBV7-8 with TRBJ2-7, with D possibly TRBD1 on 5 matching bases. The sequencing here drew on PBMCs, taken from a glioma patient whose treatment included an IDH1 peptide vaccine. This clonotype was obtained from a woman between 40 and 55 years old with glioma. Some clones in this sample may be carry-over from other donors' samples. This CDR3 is CASRIRGSYEQYF. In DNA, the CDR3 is TGTGCCAGCAGGATAAGGGGCTCCTACGAGCAGTACTTC.